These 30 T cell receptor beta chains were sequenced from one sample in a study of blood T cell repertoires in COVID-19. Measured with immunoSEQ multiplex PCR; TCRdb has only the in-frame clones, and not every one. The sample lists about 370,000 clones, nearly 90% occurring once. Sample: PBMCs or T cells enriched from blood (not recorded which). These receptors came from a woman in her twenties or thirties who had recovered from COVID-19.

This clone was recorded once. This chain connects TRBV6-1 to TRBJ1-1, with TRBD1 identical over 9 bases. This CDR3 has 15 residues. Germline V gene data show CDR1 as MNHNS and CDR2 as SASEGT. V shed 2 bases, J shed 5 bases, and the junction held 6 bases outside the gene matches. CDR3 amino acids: CASSEPTGGGTEAFF. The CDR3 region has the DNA TGTGCCAGCAGTGAACCGACAGGGGGGGGGACTGAAGCTTTCTTT.

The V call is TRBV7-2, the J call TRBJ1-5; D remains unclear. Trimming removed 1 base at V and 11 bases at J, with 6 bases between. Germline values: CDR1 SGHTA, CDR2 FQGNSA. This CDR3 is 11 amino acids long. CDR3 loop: CASSLGSAQHF. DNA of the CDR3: TGTGCCAGCAGCTTAGGATCAGCCCAGCATTTT.

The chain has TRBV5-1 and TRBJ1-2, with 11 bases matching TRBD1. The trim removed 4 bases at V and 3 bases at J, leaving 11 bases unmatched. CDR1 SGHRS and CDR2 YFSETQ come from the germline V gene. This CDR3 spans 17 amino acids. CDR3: CASSVDWGTGGHYGYTF. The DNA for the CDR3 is TGCGCCAGCAGCGTAGACTGGGGGACAGGGGGTCACTATGGCTACACCTTC.

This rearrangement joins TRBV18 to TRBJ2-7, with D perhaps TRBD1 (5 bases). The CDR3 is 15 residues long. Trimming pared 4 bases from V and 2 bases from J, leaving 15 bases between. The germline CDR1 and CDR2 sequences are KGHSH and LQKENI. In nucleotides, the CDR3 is TGTGCCAGCTCACGTTTTAGCCAGGGAACCTACGAGCAGTACTTC. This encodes CASSRFSQGTYEQYF.

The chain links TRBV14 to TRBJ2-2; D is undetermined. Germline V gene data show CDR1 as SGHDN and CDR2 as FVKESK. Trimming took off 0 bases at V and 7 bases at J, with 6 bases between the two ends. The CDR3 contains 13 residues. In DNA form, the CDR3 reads TGTGCCAGCAGCCAAGATTACTTCGGGGAGCTGTTTTTT. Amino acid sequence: CASSQDYFGELFF.

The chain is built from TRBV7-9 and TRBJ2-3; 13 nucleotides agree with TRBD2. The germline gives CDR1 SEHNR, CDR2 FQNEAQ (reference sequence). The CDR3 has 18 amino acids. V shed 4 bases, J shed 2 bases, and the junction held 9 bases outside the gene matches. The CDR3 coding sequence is TGTGCCAGCAGCTCGACTACCGGGACTAGCGGGACCACAGATACGCAGTATTTT. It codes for CASSSTTGTSGTTDTQYF.

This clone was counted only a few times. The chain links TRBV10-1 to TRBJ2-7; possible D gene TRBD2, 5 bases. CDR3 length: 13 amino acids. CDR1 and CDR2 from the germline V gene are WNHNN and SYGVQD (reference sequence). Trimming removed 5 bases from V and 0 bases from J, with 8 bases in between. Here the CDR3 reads CASSRGFSYEQYF. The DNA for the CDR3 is TGCGCCAGCAGTCGGGGATTCTCCTACGAGCAGTACTTC.

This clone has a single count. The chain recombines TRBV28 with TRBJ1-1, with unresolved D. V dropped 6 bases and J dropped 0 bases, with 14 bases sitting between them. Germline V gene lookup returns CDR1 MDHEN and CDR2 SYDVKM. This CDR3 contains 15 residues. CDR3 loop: CASRQVKSMNTEAFF. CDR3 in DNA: TGTGCCAGCAGACAAGTCAAATCCATGAACACTGAAGCTTTCTTT.

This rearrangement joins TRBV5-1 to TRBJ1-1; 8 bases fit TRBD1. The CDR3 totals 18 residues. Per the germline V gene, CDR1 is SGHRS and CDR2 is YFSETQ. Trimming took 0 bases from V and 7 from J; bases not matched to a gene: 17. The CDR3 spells CASSLDTAGGRHNGEAFF. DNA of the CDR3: TGCGCCAGCAGCTTGGACACGGCAGGGGGCAGGCACAACGGTGAAGCTTTCTTT.

CDR3 nucleotides: TGTGCCACCAGCAGAGATACTTCCCACGAGCAGTACTTC. It encodes CATSRDTSHEQYF. The chain links TRBV15 to TRBJ2-7; D not certain. Trimming took off 0 bases at V and 5 bases at J, with 8 bases between the two ends. Germline-derived CDR1 and CDR2 are LNHNV and YYDKDF (reference sequence). This CDR3 is built from 13 residues.

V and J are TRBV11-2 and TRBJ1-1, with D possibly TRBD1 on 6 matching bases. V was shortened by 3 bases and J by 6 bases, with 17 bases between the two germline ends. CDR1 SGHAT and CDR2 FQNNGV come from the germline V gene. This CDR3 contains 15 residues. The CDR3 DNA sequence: TGTGCCAGCAGCTTCCCCGGGGGAGGGGGAGCTGAAGCTTTCTTT. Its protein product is CASSFPGGGGAEAFF. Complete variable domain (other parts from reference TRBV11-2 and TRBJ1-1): EAGVAQSPRYKIIEKRQSVAFWCNPISGHATLYWYQQILGQGPKLLIQFQNNGVVDDSQLPKDRFSAERLKGVDSTLKIQPAKLEDSAVYLCASSFPGGGGAEAFFGQGTRLTVV.

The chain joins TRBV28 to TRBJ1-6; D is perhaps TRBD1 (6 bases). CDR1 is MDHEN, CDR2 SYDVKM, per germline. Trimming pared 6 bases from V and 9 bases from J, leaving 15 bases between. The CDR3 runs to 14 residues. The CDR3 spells CASRRGGPGSPLHF. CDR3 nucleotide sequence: TGTGCCAGCAGGAGGGGGGGACCTGGTTCACCCCTCCACTTT.

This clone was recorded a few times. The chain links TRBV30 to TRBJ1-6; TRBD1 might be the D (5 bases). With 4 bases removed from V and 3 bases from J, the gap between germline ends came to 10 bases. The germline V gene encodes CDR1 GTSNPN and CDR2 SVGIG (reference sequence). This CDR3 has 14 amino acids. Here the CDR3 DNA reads TGTGCCTGGATGGTTCAGGGCTATAATTCACCCCTCCACTTT. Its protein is CAWMVQGYNSPLHF.

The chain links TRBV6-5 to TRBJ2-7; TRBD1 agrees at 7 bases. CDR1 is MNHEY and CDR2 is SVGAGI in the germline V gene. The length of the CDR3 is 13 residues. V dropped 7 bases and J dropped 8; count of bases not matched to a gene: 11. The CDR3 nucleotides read TGTGCCAGCACCCTAGGACAGGATCCTAAGCAGTACTTC. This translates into CASTLGQDPKQYF.

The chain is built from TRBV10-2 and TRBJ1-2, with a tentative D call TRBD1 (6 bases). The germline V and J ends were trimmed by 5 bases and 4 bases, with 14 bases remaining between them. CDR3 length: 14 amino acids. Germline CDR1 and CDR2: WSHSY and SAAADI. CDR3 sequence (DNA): TGCGCCAGCAGTCGAGGGGGTCCTAGCTATGGCTACACCTTC. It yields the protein CASSRGGPSYGYTF.

Here the CDR3 DNA reads TGTGCCAGTAGTATATTTGGACAGTCTAATCAGCCCCAGCATTTT. Protein: CASSIFGQSNQPQHF. V and J are TRBV19 and TRBJ1-5; possible D gene TRBD1, 6 bases. V was cut by 2 bases and J by 4 bases, with 12 bases left in between. The CDR3 spans 15 residues. Germline loops: CDR1 LNHDA, CDR2 SQIVND (reference sequence).

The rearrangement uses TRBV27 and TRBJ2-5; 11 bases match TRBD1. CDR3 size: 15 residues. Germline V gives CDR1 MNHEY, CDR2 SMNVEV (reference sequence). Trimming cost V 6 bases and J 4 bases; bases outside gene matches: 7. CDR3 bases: TGTGCCAGCAGCTTTGGACAGGGGGCGGGAGAGACCCAGTACTTC. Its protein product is CASSFGQGAGETQYF.

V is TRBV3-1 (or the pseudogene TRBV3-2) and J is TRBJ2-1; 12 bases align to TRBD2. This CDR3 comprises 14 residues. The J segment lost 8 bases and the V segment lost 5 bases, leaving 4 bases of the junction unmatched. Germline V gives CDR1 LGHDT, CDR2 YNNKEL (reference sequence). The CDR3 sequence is CASSERLAGDEQFF. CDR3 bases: TGTGCCAGCAGCGAACGACTAGCGGGGGATGAGCAGTTCTTC.

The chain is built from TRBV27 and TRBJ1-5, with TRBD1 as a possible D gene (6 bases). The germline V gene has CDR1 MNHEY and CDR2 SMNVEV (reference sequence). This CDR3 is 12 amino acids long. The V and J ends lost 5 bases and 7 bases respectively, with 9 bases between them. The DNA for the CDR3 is TGTGCCAGCAGTAGAGGGGGACAGCCCCAGCATTTT. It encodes CASSRGGQPQHF.

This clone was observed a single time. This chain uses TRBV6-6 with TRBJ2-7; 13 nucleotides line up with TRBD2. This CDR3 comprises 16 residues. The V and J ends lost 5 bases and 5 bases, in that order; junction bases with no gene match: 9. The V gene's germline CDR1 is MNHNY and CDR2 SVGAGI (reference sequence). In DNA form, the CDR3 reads TGTGCCAGCAGTACCCGACTAGCGGGAGGTAGGAACGAGCAGTACTTC. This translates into CASSTRLAGGRNEQYF.

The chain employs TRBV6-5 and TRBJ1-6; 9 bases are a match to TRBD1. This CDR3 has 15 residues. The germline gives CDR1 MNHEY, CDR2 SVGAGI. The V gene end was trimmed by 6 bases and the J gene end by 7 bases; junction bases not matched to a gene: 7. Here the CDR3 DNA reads TGTGCCAGCAGACCGGGACAGGGTATGAATTCACCCCTCCACTTT. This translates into CASRPGQGMNSPLHF.

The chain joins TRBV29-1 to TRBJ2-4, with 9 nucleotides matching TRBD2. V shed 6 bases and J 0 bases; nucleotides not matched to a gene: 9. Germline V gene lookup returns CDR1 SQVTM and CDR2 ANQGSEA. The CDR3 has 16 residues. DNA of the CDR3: TGCAGCGTCAGGCGGGGGGGACCTCTAGCCAAAAACATTCAGTACTTC. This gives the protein CSVRRGGPLAKNIQYF.

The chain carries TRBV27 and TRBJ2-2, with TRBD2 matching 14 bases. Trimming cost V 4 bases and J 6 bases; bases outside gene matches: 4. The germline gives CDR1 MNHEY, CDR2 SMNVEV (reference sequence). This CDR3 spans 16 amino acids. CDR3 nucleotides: TGTGCCAGCAGTTGGACTAGCGGGAGGTTCTCCGGGGAGCTGTTTTTT. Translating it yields CASSWTSGRFSGELFF.

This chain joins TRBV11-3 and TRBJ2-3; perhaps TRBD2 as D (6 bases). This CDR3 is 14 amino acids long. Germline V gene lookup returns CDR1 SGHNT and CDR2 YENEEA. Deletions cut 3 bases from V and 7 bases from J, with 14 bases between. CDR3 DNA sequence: TGTGCCAGCAGCTTGGGGGGAGCCGCTAATACGCAGTATTTT. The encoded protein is CASSLGGAANTQYF.

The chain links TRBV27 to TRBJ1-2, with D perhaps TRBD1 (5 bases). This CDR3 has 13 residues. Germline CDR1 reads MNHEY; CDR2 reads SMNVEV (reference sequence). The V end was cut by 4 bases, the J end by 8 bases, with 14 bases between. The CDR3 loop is CASSSSGFRGYTF. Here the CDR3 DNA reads TGTGCCAGCAGTTCCTCAGGGTTCCGGGGCTACACCTTC.

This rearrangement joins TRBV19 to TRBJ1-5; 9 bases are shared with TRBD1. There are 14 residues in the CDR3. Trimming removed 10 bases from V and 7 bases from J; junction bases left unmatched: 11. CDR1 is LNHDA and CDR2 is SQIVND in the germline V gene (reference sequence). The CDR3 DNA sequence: TGTGCCACGCACTCGGGACAGGGATACCAGCCCCAGCATTTT. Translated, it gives CATHSGQGYQPQHF. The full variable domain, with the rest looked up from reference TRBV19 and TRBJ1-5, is DGGITQSPKYLFRKEGQNVTLSCEQNLNHDAMYWYRQDPGQGLRLIYYSQIVNDFQKGDIAEGYSVSREKKESFPLTVTSAQKNPTAFYLCATHSGQGYQPQHFGDGTRLSIL.

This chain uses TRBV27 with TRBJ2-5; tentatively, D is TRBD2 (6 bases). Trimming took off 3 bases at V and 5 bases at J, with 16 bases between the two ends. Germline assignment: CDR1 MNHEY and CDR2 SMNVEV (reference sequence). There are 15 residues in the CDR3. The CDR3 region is CASSFSTSRRETQYF. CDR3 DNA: TGTGCCAGCAGTTTTAGTACTAGCCGACGGGAGACCCAGTACTTC.

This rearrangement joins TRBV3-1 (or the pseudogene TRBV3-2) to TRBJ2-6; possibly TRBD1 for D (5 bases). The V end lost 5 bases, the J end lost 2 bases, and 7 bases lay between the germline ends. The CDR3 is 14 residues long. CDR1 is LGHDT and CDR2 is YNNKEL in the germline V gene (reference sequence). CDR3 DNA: TGTGCCAGCAGCGTCAGGGCTGGGGCCAACGTCCTGACTTTC. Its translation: CASSVRAGANVLTF.

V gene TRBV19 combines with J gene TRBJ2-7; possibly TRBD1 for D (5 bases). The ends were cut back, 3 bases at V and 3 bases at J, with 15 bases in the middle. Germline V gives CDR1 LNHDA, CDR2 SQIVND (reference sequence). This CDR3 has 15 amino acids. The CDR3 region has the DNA TGTGCCAGTAGTATGACCGCATGGGGCAGCTACGAGCAGTACTTC. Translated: CASSMTAWGSYEQYF. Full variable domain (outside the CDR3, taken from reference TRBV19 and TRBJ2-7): DGGITQSPKYLFRKEGQNVTLSCEQNLNHDAMYWYRQDPGQGLRLIYYSQIVNDFQKGDIAEGYSVSREKKESFPLTVTSAQKNPTAFYLCASSMTAWGSYEQYFGPGTRLTVT.

The CDR3 sequence is CAWSVDRGNSPLHF. In nucleotides, the CDR3 is TGTGCCTGGAGTGTTGACAGGGGAAATTCACCCCTCCACTTT. The chain carries TRBV30 and TRBJ1-6, with 8 nucleotides matching TRBD1. V lost 0 bases and J lost 7; bases outside the gene matches: 2. The CDR3 has 14 residues. Germline V CDR1 and CDR2: GTSNPN, SVGIG (reference sequence). The variable domain in full, with the rest retrieved from reference TRBV30 and TRBJ1-6, is SQTIHQWPATLVQPVGSPLSLECTVEGTSNPNLYWYRQAAGRGLQLLFYSVGIGQISSEVPQNLSASRPQDRQFILSSKKLLLSDSGFYLCAWSVDRGNSPLHFGNGTRLTVT.